This T cell receptor (beta chain) was captured in a study of blood T cell repertoires in COVID-19. In the study overall: Some COVID-19 samples were acute and others convalescent; all came from the United States, Italy and Spain. From T cells, B-cell-depleted T cells, or PBMCs came the material, which was cDNA or gDNA.

CDR1 and CDR2 (germline): SGHRS, YFSETQ. This CDR3 has 14 residues. The trim removed 0 bases at V and 7 bases at J, leaving 7 bases unmatched. Per the original data handling: Reference gene primers were amplified, and this amplification served to estimate nucleated cell counts. Some clones are missing from TCRdb's copy, which holds only in-frame ones; the method was immunoSEQ multiplex PCR. V, J and clone size are those of that table, while D and trimming were read from the DNA. The table includes about 150,000 clones, 76% detected once. This receptor was identified in a woman of 80 years or more with acute or convalescent COVID-19. Material for sequencing was peripheral blood. V is TRBV5-1 and J is TRBJ2-7; 7 positions agree with TRBD1. CDR3 residues: CASSLERTGQEQYF. Written as DNA, the CDR3 is TGCGCCAGCAGCTTGGAACGGACAGGCCAAGAGCAGTACTTC.